The 2 T cell receptor beta chains in this list originate from one sample, sequenced in a study of shared clonotypes between healthy human individuals (dated by TCRdb to between 2020 and 2021). CD8 naive samples were obtained by positive selection for CCR7 among CD45RO-negative cells, yielding a CD45RA+CCR7+ population from which TemRA cells were excluded. The method behind the library was the immunoSEQ multiplex PCR assay. This is the immuneACCESS table as TCRdb keeps it, with only in-frame sequences that have V and J called. A part of the clones is gone; compared with another copy, unresolved V genes explain less than half, and the rest is unexplained. This sample is represented by about 2,100,000 clones; 93% of them were singletons. Around 1.7% of the sample is taken by the ten largest. Source material: naive CD8+ T cells from PBMCs. Interpreted using the paper, the cell subset or site label stands for: CD45RA+CCR7+. The receptors come from a man between 18 and 29 years old in good health. Some clones in this sample may be carry-over from other donors' samples.

Concerning this clone: Different DNA sequences within this sample yield the same CDR3. The J gene is TRBJ1-1, the V gene TRBV28; TRBD1 matches 7 bases. Germline CDR1 and CDR2: MDHEN and SYDVKM. J was trimmed by 0 bases and V by 7 bases; bases with no gene match: 5. This CDR3 contains 14 residues. The CDR3 DNA is TGTGCCAGCACGAGGGACAGTATGAACACTGAAGCTTTCTTT. Protein: CASTRDSMNTEAFF.

The V gene is TRBV6-4, the J gene TRBJ2-7; 7 nucleotides line up with TRBD1. Losses at the gene ends were 8 bases for V and 2 bases for J; bases not matched to a gene: 18. Looked up from germline, CDR1 is MRHNA and CDR2 is SNTAGT. The CDR3 runs 17 residues. The CDR3 DNA reads as TGTGCCAGCCAACCAGCTCTAAGACAGGGAGATACCTACGAGCAGTACTTC. Translation gives CASQPALRQGDTYEQYF.